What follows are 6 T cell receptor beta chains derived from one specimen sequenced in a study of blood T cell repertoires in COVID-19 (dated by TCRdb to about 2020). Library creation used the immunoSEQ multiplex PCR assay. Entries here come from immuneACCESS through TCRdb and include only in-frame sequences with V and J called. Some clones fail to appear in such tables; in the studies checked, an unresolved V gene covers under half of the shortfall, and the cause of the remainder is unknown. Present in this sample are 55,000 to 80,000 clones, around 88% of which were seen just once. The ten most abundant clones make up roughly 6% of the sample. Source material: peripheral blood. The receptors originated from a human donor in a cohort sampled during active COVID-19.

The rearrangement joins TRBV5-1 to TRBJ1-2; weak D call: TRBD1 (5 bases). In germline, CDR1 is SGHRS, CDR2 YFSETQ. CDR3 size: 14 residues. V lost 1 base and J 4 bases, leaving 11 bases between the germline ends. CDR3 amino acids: CASSLYEGLYGYTF. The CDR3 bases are TGCGCCAGCAGCTTGTACGAGGGACTCTATGGCTACACCTTC.

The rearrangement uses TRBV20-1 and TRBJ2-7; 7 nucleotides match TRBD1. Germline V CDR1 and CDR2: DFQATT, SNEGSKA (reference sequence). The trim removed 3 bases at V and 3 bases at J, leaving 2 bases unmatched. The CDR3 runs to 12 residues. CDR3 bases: TGCAGTGCTAGTACAGGGGACTACGAGCAGTACTTC. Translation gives CSASTGDYEQYF.

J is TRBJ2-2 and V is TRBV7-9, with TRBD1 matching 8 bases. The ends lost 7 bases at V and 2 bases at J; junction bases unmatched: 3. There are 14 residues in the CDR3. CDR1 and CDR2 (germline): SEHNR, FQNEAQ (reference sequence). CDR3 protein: CASKQGVNTGELFF. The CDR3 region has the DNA TGTGCCAGCAAACAGGGGGTAAACACCGGGGAGCTGTTTTTT.

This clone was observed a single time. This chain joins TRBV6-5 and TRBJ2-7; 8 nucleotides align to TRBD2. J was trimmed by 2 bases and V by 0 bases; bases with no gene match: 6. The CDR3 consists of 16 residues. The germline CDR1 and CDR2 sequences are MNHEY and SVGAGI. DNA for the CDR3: TGTGCCAGCAGTTACTCCTCGGGGGGGATGACCTACGAGCAGTACTTC. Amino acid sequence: CASSYSSGGMTYEQYF.

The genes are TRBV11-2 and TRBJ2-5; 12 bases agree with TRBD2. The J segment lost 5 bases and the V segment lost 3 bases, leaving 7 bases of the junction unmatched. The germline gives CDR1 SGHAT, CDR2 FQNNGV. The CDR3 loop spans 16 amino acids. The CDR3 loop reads CASSFLAGGPAETQYF. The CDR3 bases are TGTGCCAGCAGCTTTCTAGCGGGAGGGCCCGCCGAGACCCAGTACTTC.

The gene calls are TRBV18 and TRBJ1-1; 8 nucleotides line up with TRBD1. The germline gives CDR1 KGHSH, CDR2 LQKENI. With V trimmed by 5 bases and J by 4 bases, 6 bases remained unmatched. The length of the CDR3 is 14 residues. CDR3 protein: CASSSNRGATEAFF. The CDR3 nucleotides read TGTGCCAGCTCATCTAACAGGGGGGCCACTGAAGCTTTCTTT.